One and the same sample provided the 24 T cell receptor beta chains below, sequenced in a study of graft-versus-host responses after intestinal transplantation. Profiled with immunoSEQ multiplex PCR; TCRdb holds only in-frame clones, not every one. This table holds more than 40,000 clones, roughly 95% found once. Their target antigens are unknown. The sample here was unstimulated CD8+ T cells sorted from spleen or lymph node cells, taken before transplant. The receptor source for this set is a human donor who was the organ donor for an intestinal transplant.

The gene calls are TRBV4-3 and TRBJ2-2; D might be TRBD1 or TRBD2, each matching 6 bases. There are 19 residues in the CDR3. The germline V and J ends were trimmed by 0 bases and 1 base, with 18 bases remaining between them. The germline V gene encodes CDR1 LGHNA and CDR2 YSLEER. The CDR3 DNA follows: TGCGCCAGCAGCCAAGATGAATCCTGGAGGGGGGTGAACACCGGGGAGCTGTTTTTT. This sequence encodes CASSQDESWRGVNTGELFF.

The gene calls are TRBV7-9 and TRBJ2-6, with a tentative D call TRBD1 (6 bases). Trimming removed 4 bases from V and 0 bases from J, with 13 bases in between. The germline CDR1 and CDR2 sequences are SEHNR and FQNEAQ (reference sequence). The CDR3 is 17 residues long. This CDR3 reads CASSSGDGYSGANVLTF. The CDR3, as DNA: TGTGCCAGCAGCTCAGGGGACGGGTACTCTGGGGCCAACGTCCTGACTTTC.

About this clone itself: Other DNA variants within this sample encode the same CDR3. The chain joins TRBV5-1 to TRBJ2-3; no firm D call. Germline V lookup: CDR1 SGHRS, CDR2 YFSETQ. The CDR3 extends over 16 amino acids. V lost 0 bases and J 0 bases, leaving 11 bases between the germline ends. The CDR3 reads CASSLAWQESTDTQYF. The CDR3 DNA reads TGCGCCAGCAGCTTGGCTTGGCAGGAGAGCACAGATACGCAGTATTTT.

The chain carries TRBV27 and TRBJ2-7; TRBD1 aligns across 7 bases. V shed 5 bases, J shed 5 bases, and the junction held 9 bases outside the gene matches. Germline values: CDR1 MNHEY, CDR2 SMNVEV (reference sequence). There are 14 residues in the CDR3. CDR3 sequence (DNA): TGTGCCAGCAGTCGGACAGGCCCGTCCCACGAGCAGTACTTC. It translates to CASSRTGPSHEQYF.

The chain links TRBV11-2 to TRBJ2-1; 14 nucleotides agree with TRBD2. The CDR3 is made up of 18 amino acids. The V gene end was trimmed by 0 bases and the J gene end by 1 base; junction bases not matched to a gene: 2. The germline V gene has CDR1 SGHAT and CDR2 FQNNGV. The CDR3 nucleotides read TGTGCCAGCAGCTTAGATGGGACTAGCGGGGGTTCCTACAATGAGCAGTTCTTC. This encodes CASSLDGTSGGSYNEQFF.

The chain has TRBV9 and TRBJ2-7; D is undetermined. Germline CDR1 SGDLS, CDR2 YYNGEE. V dropped 0 bases and J dropped 4 bases, with 17 bases sitting between them. The CDR3 covers 16 residues. In nucleotides, the CDR3 is TGTGCCAGCAGCGTAGAACAAGGGAAAAACCGGTACGAGCAGTACTTC. Translating it yields CASSVEQGKNRYEQYF.

The CDR3 coding sequence is TGTGCCAGCAGCGCCACAGGGAATCAGCCCCAGCATTTT. It specifies CASSATGNQPQHF. The chain recombines TRBV9 with TRBJ1-5; TRBD1 might be the D (6 bases). The CDR3 covers 13 residues. The germline V gene has CDR1 SGDLS and CDR2 YYNGEE. Trimming removed 3 bases at V and 4 bases at J, with 8 bases between. The full variable domain, with the rest looked up from reference TRBV9 and TRBJ1-5, is DSGVTQTPKHLITATGQRVTLRCSPRSGDLSVYWYQQSLDQGLQFLIQYYNGEERAKGNILERFSAQQFPDLHSELNLSSLELGDSALYFCASSATGNQPQHFGDGTRLSIL.

This chain links TRBV10-3 with TRBJ2-5; D might be TRBD2 (6 bases). Germline V gene sequence: CDR1 ENHRY, CDR2 SYGVKD. The CDR3 runs to 15 residues. V lost 4 bases and J lost 5, with 17 bases in between. This CDR3 is CAISATTSSGETQYF. The CDR3 bases are TGTGCCATCAGTGCGACGACTAGTTCCGGTGAGACCCAGTACTTC.

CDR3 in DNA: TGTGCCAGCAGTCAACTAGAAGCTTTCTTT. Encoded protein: CASSQLEAFF. The rearrangement links TRBV28 to TRBJ1-1; no clear D. The germline gives CDR1 MDHEN, CDR2 SYDVKM. This CDR3 spans 10 amino acids. V gave up 5 bases and J gave up 8 bases, with 6 bases separating them. Filled out from reference TRBV28 and TRBJ1-1, the complete variable domain reads DVKVTQSSRYLVKRTGEKVFLECVQDMDHENMFWYRQDPGLGLRLIYFSYDVKMKEKGDIPEGYSVSREKKERFSLILESASTNQTSMYLCASSQLEAFFGQGTRLTVV.

V is TRBV2 and J is TRBJ2-2; unclear D gene. V was pared by 7 bases and J by 0 bases, with 12 bases between. CDR1 is SNHLY and CDR2 is FYNNEI in the germline V gene. The CDR3 is made up of 15 amino acids. Here the CDR3 reads CASKLVYTNTGELFF. The CDR3 bases are TGTGCCAGCAAGCTGGTGTACACGAACACCGGGGAGCTGTTTTTT.

The rearrangement links TRBV7-9 to TRBJ1-4; TRBD1 aligns across 12 bases. The J segment lost 3 bases and the V segment lost 5 bases, leaving 7 bases of the junction unmatched. The V gene's germline CDR1 is SEHNR and CDR2 FQNEAQ (reference sequence). The CDR3 length is 17 residues. The CDR3 here is CASSLGTGGSANEKLFF. CDR3 DNA sequence: TGTGCCAGCAGCCTAGGGACAGGGGGCTCTGCTAATGAAAAACTGTTTTTT. The whole variable domain, filled in from reference TRBV7-9 and TRBJ1-4, reads DTGVSQNPRHKITKRGQNVTFRCDPISEHNRLYWYRQTLGQGPEFLTYFQNEAQLEKSRLLSDRFSAERPKGSFSTLEIQRTEQGDSAMYLCASSLGTGGSANEKLFFGSGTQLSVL.

The rearrangement links TRBV4-1 to TRBJ2-2; unclear D gene. Between the trimmed V and J ends, which lost 1 base and 5 bases, there was a span of 14 bases. The CDR3 has 16 residues. Germline V gene sequence: CDR1 MGHRA, CDR2 YSYEKL. The CDR3 bases are TGCGCCAGCAGCCAAGTCCCCAGCGTCGAGACCGGGGAGCTGTTTTTT. It encodes CASSQVPSVETGELFF.

The V and J genes are TRBV10-2 and TRBJ1-4; possible D gene TRBD1, 5 bases. Trimming left V 2 bases short and J 4 bases short, with 11 bases between. The germline gives CDR1 WSHSY, CDR2 SAAADI. This CDR3 contains 15 residues. The CDR3 coding sequence is TGCGCCAGCAGTGAGGTGGGGGAGGTTAATGAAAAACTGTTTTTT. This encodes CASSEVGEVNEKLFF.

In this sample, this clone turned up once. The DNA of the CDR3 is TGCGCCAGCAGCCAAGACAGAGTCCAAGAGACCCAGTACTTC. This gives the protein CASSQDRVQETQYF. This rearrangement joins TRBV4-1 to TRBJ2-5; D is uncertain. The CDR3 extends over 14 amino acids. Deletions cut 0 bases from V and 1 base from J, with 6 bases between. Germline-derived CDR1 and CDR2 are MGHRA and YSYEKL.

The chain has TRBV27 and TRBJ1-2; unclear D gene. The V and J ends lost 0 bases and 6 bases respectively, with 14 bases between them. Germline V gives CDR1 MNHEY, CDR2 SMNVEV (reference sequence). The CDR3 is 15 amino acids. CDR3 in amino acids: CASSLSGRSPDGYTF. In DNA form, the CDR3 reads TGTGCCAGCAGTTTATCCGGTCGGTCTCCGGATGGCTACACCTTC.

J is TRBJ1-2 and V is TRBV5-4, with 8 bases aligning to TRBD1. V was clipped by 4 bases and J by 7 bases; unmatched bases: 9. The CDR3 sequence is 14 residues long. Germline V gene lookup returns CDR1 SGHNT and CDR2 YYREEE (reference sequence). This CDR3 is CASSTGDRLGGYTF. The CDR3 DNA follows: TGTGCCAGCAGCACGGGGGACAGGTTAGGTGGCTACACCTTC. Full variable domain (remainder filled in from reference TRBV5-4 and TRBJ1-2): ETGVTQSPTHLIKTRGQQVTLRCSSQSGHNTVSWYQQALGQGPQFIFQYYREEENGRGNFPPRFSGLQFPNYSSELNVNALELDDSALYLCASSTGDRLGGYTFGSGTRLTVV.

V gene TRBV6-1 combines with J gene TRBJ1-5; 8 bases are a match to TRBD1. With V trimmed by 1 base and J by 4 bases, 9 bases remained unmatched. Germline CDR1 is MNHNS and CDR2 is SASEGT. This CDR3 comprises 17 residues. CDR3 in DNA: TGTGCCAGCAGTGAAGATCCCTCCGGGACAGGAAATCAGCCCCAGCATTTT. Translation gives CASSEDPSGTGNQPQHF.

The chain has TRBV6-5 and TRBJ1-5; the match to TRBD1 covers 7 bases. Germline assignment: CDR1 MNHEY and CDR2 SVGAGI. V dropped 0 bases and J dropped 8; count of bases not matched to a gene: 7. CDR3 length equals 15 residues. The CDR3 spells CASSYSAQGDKPQHF. The CDR3 nucleotides read TGTGCCAGCAGTTACTCCGCGCAGGGGGACAAGCCCCAGCATTTT.

This rearrangement joins TRBV28 to TRBJ1-2, with D maybe TRBD1 (5 bases). The V gene lost 6 bases and the J gene lost 4 bases, with 15 bases spanning the gap. The CDR3 is made up of 14 amino acids. Germline CDR1 is MDHEN and CDR2 is SYDVKM. The CDR3 region is CASSLEDGAYGYTF. The CDR3, as DNA: TGTGCCAGCAGCTTGGAGGACGGGGCCTATGGCTACACCTTC.

This clone was picked up a small number of times. The gene calls are TRBV27 and TRBJ1-2, with a tentative D call TRBD1 (6 bases). The germline V gene has CDR1 MNHEY and CDR2 SMNVEV (reference sequence). The V end was cut by 4 bases, the J end by 6 bases, with 15 bases between. The CDR3 runs to 14 residues. CDR3 residues: CASSYRGHPHGYTF. As DNA, the CDR3 is TGTGCCAGCAGTTATCGGGGGCACCCCCATGGCTACACCTTC.

This sequence joins TRBV10-3 and TRBJ1-4; D possibly corresponds to TRBD1 (5 bases). V was cut by 4 bases and J by 6 bases, with 9 bases left in between. The length of the CDR3 is 13 residues. Germline V gene data show CDR1 as ENHRY and CDR2 as SYGVKD. The CDR3 coding sequence is TGTGCCATCAGTGTAGGGGAGTATGAAAAACTGTTTTTT. It encodes CAISVGEYEKLFF.

The chain couples TRBV4-1 to TRBJ2-7, with 7 bases fitting TRBD1. The CDR3 totals 17 residues. Germline V lookup: CDR1 MGHRA, CDR2 YSYEKL. Trimming cost V 0 bases and J 4 bases; bases outside gene matches: 12. The CDR3 protein is CASSQEWPRGRPYEQYF. DNA for the CDR3: TGCGCCAGCAGCCAAGAATGGCCGAGGGGGCGGCCATACGAGCAGTACTTC.

J is TRBJ2-7 and V is TRBV9; D uncertain. From germline, CDR1 is SGDLS and CDR2 YYNGEE. The CDR3 is 13 amino acids. Trimming pared 4 bases from V and 3 bases from J, leaving 11 bases between. CDR3 loop: CASSPPGSYEQYF. CDR3 nucleotide sequence: TGTGCCAGCAGCCCCCCGGGCAGCTACGAGCAGTACTTC.

The chain couples TRBV11-3 to TRBJ2-1; 12 bases match TRBD2. J was trimmed by 7 bases and V by 4 bases; bases with no gene match: 5. CDR1 and CDR2 (germline): SGHNT, YENEEA. This CDR3 spans 15 amino acids. The CDR3 spells CASSWTSGVGNEQFF. In DNA form, the CDR3 reads TGTGCCAGCAGCTGGACTAGCGGGGTGGGTAATGAGCAGTTCTTC. Full variable domain (rest looked up from reference TRBV11-3 and TRBJ2-1): EAGVVQSPRYKIIEKKQPVAFWCNPISGHNTLYWYLQNLGQGPELLIRYENEEAVDDSQLPKDRFSAERLKGVDSTLKIQPAELGDSAVYLCASSWTSGVGNEQFFGPGTRLTVL.